This T cell receptor (beta chain) was observed in a study of neoadjuvant anti-PD-1 for oral cavity cancer (dated by TCRdb to about 2021). For context, the study as a whole: Three to four biweekly doses of nivolumab at 3 mg/kg were mostly administered to patients before curative-intent surgical resection. Patients who did not progress were given a fourth nivolumab dose at about day 43 and had definitive surgical resection on days 50-56. Patients with complete response, partial response or stable disease by RECIST 1.1 were defined as responders, whereas patients with progression were defined as non-responders. The parent correlative cohort included under 15 patients, with an approximately 33% response rate.

The study at large found these results: Greater tumor shrinkage correlated with larger post-treatment sizes of preexisting intratumoral clones, which suggests that expansion of preexisting clones contributed to response. Only three patients per response group were included in the TCR analyses, and the authors called for validation in larger cohorts. Higher pretreatment blood Treg/Th17 ratios correlated with higher pretreatment blood TCRbeta clonality and lower post-treatment tumor TCRbeta clonality.

V is trimmed back by 4 bases and J by 14 bases, and the junction contains 14 bases that no gene match accounts for. Its CDR3 holds 14 amino acids, cysteine through phenylalanine. Only CDR3 DNA remains: 42 bases, in frame from the first base. The germline V gene encodes CDR1 SGHDT and CDR2 YYEEEE. In its sample, this clone was seen once. Its specific antigen is unknown. No much larger clonotype is one base removed from it; base qualities were not supplied. For survey sequencing of tumor libraries, mostly 4.5 to 5.5 ug of input genomic DNA was used, and two replicates were run per sample. TCRbeta libraries were prepared with the immunoSEQ hsTCRbeta kit according to the manufacturer's instructions. The completed libraries were mixed into a single pool at 3 nM, then sequenced with an Illumina NovaSeq 6000 S4 flow cell. Per the original workflow: The immunoSEQ Analyzer handled quality control and preprocessing of the raw data. The analysis was limited to productive rearrangements, and each clonotype was defined by a unique CDR3 amino acid sequence. Repertoire clonality was estimated as the Gini-Simpson index, computed with the R package tcR. Student's t test was used to compare Gini indices, while Pearson correlation assessed associations with tumor size change. Entries here come from immuneACCESS through TCRdb and include only in-frame sequences with V and J called. Some clones fail to appear in such tables; in the studies checked, an unresolved V gene covers under half of the shortfall, and the cause of the remainder is unknown. The V and J calls and clone size are taken from that table; D and trimming were inferred from the DNA. This sample holds more than 6,500 clones; under 55% were observed only once. Jointly, the top ten make up 20% to 30% of the sample.

The time point tag for this specimen amounts to: before neoadjuvant nivolumab. None of the patients had received prior systemic or radiation treatment, and all were newly diagnosed with stage II-IVA oral cavity squamous cell carcinoma. The cohort consisted of patients with HPV-negative, locally advanced oral cavity squamous cell carcinoma. The samples were obtained from a longitudinal correlative study of a single-arm phase II trial testing neoadjuvant nivolumab in oral cavity squamous cell carcinoma. Subject-matched pre- and post-treatment PBMCs and tumors from three responders and three non-responders underwent genomic DNA-based TCRbeta sequencing. For tumor tissue, genomic DNA extraction relied on the Maxwell RSC DNA from Tissue kit.

The origin of this receptor is a person aged 40 to 85 with oral cavity squamous cell carcinoma. The sample here was tumor tissue, taken before nivolumab (anti-PD-1) treatment. This chain is built from TRBV5-6 and TRBJ2-1, and 8 junctional nucleotides match TRBD1. CDR3 sequence: CASSPAGQATKEFF. The DNA sequence is TGTGCCAGCAGCCCTGCGGGACAGGCCACGAAGGAGTTCTTC. With the rest looked up from the reference TRBV5-6 and TRBJ2-1 genes rather than sequenced, the full variable domain is DAGVTQSPTHLIKTRGQQVTLRCSPKSGHDTVSWYQQALGQGPQFIFQYYEEEERQRGNFPDRFSGHQFPNYSSELNVNALLLGDSALYLCASSPAGQATKEFFGPGTRLTVL.